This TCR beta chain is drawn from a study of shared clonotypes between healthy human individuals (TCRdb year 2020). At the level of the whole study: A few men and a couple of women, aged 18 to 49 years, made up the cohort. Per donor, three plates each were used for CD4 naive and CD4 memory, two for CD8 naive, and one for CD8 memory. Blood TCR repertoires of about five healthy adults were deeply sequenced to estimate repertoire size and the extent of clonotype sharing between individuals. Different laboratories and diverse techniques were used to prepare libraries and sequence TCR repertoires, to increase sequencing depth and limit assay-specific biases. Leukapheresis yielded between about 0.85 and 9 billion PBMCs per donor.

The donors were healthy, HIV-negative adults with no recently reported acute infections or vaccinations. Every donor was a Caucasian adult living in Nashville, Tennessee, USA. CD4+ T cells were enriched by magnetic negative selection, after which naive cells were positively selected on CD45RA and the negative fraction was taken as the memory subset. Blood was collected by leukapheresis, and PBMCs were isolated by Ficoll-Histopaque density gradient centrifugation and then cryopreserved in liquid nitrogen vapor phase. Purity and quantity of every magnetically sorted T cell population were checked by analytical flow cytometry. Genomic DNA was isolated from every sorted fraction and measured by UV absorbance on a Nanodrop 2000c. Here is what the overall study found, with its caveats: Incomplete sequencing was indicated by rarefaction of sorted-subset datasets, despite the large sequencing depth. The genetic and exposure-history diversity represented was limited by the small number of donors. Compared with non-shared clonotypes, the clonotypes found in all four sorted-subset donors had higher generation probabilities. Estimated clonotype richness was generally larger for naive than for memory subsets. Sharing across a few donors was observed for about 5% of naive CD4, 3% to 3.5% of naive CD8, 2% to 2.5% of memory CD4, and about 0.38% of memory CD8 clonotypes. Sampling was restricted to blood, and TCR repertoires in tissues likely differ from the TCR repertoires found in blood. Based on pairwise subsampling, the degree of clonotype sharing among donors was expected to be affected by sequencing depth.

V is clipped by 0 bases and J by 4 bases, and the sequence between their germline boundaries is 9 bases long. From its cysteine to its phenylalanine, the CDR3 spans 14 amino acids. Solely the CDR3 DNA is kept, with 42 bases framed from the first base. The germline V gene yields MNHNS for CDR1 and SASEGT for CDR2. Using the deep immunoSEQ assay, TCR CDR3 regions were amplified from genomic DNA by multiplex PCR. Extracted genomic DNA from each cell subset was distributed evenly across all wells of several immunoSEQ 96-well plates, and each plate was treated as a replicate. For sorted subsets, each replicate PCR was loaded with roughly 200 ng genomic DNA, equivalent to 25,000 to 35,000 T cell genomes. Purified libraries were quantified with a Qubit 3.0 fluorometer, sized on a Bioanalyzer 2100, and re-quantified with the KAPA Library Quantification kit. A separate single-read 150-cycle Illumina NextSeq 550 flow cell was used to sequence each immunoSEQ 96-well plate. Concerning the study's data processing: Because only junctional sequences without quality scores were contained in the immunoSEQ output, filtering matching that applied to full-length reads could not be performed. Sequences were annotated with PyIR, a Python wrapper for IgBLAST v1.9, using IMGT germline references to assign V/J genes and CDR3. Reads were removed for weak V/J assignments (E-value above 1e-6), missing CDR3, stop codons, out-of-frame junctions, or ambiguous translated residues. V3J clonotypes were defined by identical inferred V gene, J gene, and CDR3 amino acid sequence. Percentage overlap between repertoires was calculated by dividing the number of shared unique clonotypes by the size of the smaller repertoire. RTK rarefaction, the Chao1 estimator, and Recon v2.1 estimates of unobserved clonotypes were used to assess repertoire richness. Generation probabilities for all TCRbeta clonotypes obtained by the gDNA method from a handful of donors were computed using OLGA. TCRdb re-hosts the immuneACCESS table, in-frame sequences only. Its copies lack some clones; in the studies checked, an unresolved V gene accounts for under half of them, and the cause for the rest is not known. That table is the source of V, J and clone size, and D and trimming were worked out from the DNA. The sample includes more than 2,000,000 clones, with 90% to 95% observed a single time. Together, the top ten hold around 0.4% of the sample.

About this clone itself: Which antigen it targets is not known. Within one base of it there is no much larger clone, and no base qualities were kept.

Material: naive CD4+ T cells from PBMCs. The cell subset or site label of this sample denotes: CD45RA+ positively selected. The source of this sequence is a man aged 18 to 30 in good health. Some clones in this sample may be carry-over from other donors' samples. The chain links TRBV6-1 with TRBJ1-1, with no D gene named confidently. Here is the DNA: TGTGCCAGCAGTGAAGCAGGGTACGTCACTGAAGCTTTCTTT. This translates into CASSEAGYVTEAFF.